One and the same sample provided the 20 T cell receptor beta chains below, sequenced in a study of T cell clonality in common variable immunodeficiency. Findings of the study overall: Common variable immunodeficiency TCR beta sequences reportedly had fewer deletions and N-nucleotide insertions.

Their cognate antigens are unknown. Repertoires were generated with immunoSEQ multiplex PCR, while TCRdb's copy carries only in-frame clones and drops some. The data show around 30,000 clones, with none appearing a single time. Source material: peripheral blood mononuclear cells. The source is a human donor with common variable immunodeficiency.

This clone has only a few counts. The read ends 3 residues before the CDR3 terminus; that terminus is restored from the germline J gene. The chain uses TRBV7-8 and TRBJ2-1; the D is unclear. Germline assignment: CDR1 SGHVS and CDR2 FQNEAQ. CDR3 size: 12 residues. V gave up 6 bases and J gave up 2 bases, with 5 bases separating them. The CDR3 DNA, read in part, is TGTGCCAGCAGTATTACCTACAATGAG. Its translation is CASSITYNE. The whole CDR3 protein reads CASSITYNEQFF.

This clone was counted many times. Coverage ceases 3 residues before the CDR3 finishes, and the germline J gene fills in the end. The rearrangement links TRBV11-2 to TRBJ1-2, with TRBD1 matching over 8 bases. CDR3 length: 14 amino acids. The trim removed 0 bases at V and 4 bases at J, leaving 1 base unmatched. Germline V lookup: CDR1 SGHAT, CDR2 FQNNGV. CDR3 residues: CASSLDRGPYGYTF. CDR3 DNA (partial): TGTGCCAGCAGCTTAGACAGGGGGCCCTATGGC.

Turning to this clone: The sequence runs out 3 residues before the end of the CDR3; the remainder is reconstructed from the germline J gene. The chain joins TRBV6-1 to TRBJ2-1, with TRBD2 identical over 13 bases. The CDR3 extends over 16 amino acids. Germline loops: CDR1 MNHNS, CDR2 SASEGT. The V segment lost 4 bases and the J segment 7 bases; nucleotides outside the gene matches: 7. This CDR3 is CASSGSGLAGLNEQFF. Incomplete CDR3 DNA: TGTGCCAGCAGTGGGTCGGGACTAGCGGGACTGAATGAG.

This clone was picked up a small number of times. The CDR3 end is not reached by the read, which stops 3 residues before it; the germline J gene fills it in. The V call is TRBV2, the J call TRBJ2-3; D remains unclear. Germline V lookup: CDR1 SNHLY, CDR2 FYNNEI. V was cut by 3 bases and J by 1 base, with 14 bases left in between. The CDR3 is 16 residues long. This CDR3 reads CASSDAVIMGTDTQYF. The sequenced CDR3 bases are TGTGCCAGCAGTGACGCAGTTATCATGGGCACAGATACG.

This clone was detected ten times or more. Read data end 3 residues before the CDR3 end; the end is taken from the germline J gene. This chain uses TRBV10-1 with TRBJ1-1, with 9 nucleotides matching TRBD1. CDR3 length equals 13 residues. V gave up 5 bases and J gave up 4 bases; unmatched junction bases: 2. CDR1 and CDR2 from the germline V gene are WNHNN and SYGVQD (reference sequence). The CDR3: CASSPGQGTEAFF. CDR3 DNA, as far as it was read: TGCGCCAGCAGTCCGGGACAGGGCACTGAA.

This clone was observed a handful of times. Read sequence stops 3 residues before the CDR3 end, and the germline J gene provides the missing end. The chain employs TRBV30 and TRBJ1-3; unclear D gene. The CDR3 spans 11 residues. The germline V and J ends were trimmed by 4 bases and 8 bases, with 9 bases remaining between them. Germline loops: CDR1 GTSNPN, CDR2 SVGIG (reference sequence). CDR3 protein: CAWTQQYTIYF. CDR3 DNA, as far as it was read: TGTGCCTGGACTCAACAATACACC.

Comments on this clone: The read falls 3 residues short of the CDR3 end, and the missing part is taken from the germline J gene. The chain couples TRBV6-2 or TRBV6-3 to TRBJ2-1; a weak D match, TRBD2 (6 bases). V was trimmed by 6 bases and J by 9 bases, leaving 21 bases between them. Germline values: CDR1 MNHEY, CDR2 SVGEGT. The CDR3 consists of 15 residues. The part of the CDR3 DNA that was read is TGTGCCAGCAGCAGGCCCGGGACTTGGGCGAGTGAG. Protein product: CASSRPGTWASE. The entire CDR3 reads CASSRPGTWASEQFF.

This clone was detected ten times or more. Read sequence stops 3 residues before the CDR3 end, and the germline J gene provides the missing end. This chain uses TRBV19 with TRBJ2-3; 7 bases map to TRBD2. CDR3 size: 14 residues. The germline V gene encodes CDR1 LNHDA and CDR2 SQIVND (reference sequence). Unmatched junction bases numbered 6, after V lost 5 bases and J lost 4 bases. CDR3 sequence reads: CASSPRLAPDTQYF. The sequenced CDR3 bases are TGTGCCAGTAGTCCGCGACTAGCTCCAGATACG.

This clone was observed a handful of times. The read ends 3 residues early relative to the CDR3; the germline J gene fills the gap. The J gene is TRBJ2-2, the V gene TRBV19; TRBD1 is a possible D gene (5 bases). The V gene's germline CDR1 is LNHDA and CDR2 SQIVND (reference sequence). V dropped 11 bases and J dropped 5 bases, with 33 bases sitting between them. The CDR3 extends over 19 amino acids. This CDR3 is CAASSIVARQSLWTGELFF. The CDR3 DNA, read in part, is TGTGCCGCCAGTAGTATTGTGGCTAGACAGAGCCTGTGGACCGGGGAG.

This clone has just a few counts. The read finishes 3 residues shy of the CDR3 end, and the germline J gene is used to complete it. The rearrangement links TRBV7-2 to TRBJ2-5; 8 bases align to TRBD1. The CDR3 consists of 14 residues. Germline V gene sequence: CDR1 SGHTA, CDR2 FQGNSA. V gave up 4 bases and J gave up 3 bases; unmatched junction bases: 4. The part of the CDR3 DNA that was read is TGTGCCAGCAGCTCTCAGGGGGCCGAAGAGACC. Its protein is CASSSQGAEET. The whole CDR3 sequence reads CASSSQGAEETQYF.

This clone occurred a few times. The read stops 3 residues short of the end of the CDR3; the missing end is completed from the germline J gene. The chain links TRBV2 to TRBJ2-7; TRBD1 agrees at 9 bases. The junction had 4 bases not matched to a gene; V was cut back by 7 bases and J by 6 bases. Germline CDR1 SNHLY, CDR2 FYNNEI. There are 12 residues in the CDR3. CDR3 region: CASTNRGPEQYF. The DNA read from the CDR3 is TGTGCCAGCACTAACAGGGGGCCCGAG.

This clone was observed at least ten times. The sequenced CDR3 bases are TGTGCCAGCAGCCGGGGGACAGGGGATCAGCCC. Protein: CASSRGTGDQP. The whole CDR3 region reads CASSRGTGDQPQHF. The chain recombines TRBV7-9 with TRBJ1-5; 10 bases match TRBD1. Read coverage stops 3 residues before the CDR3 terminus; the germline J gene supplies the remainder. The CDR3 consists of 14 residues. Looked up from germline, CDR1 is SEHNR and CDR2 is FQNEAQ (reference sequence). The V gene end was trimmed by 5 bases and the J gene end by 5 bases; junction bases not matched to a gene: 3.

This clone was counted ten times or more. Sequencing ends 3 residues short of the CDR3 end; the germline J gene provides the rest. This sequence joins TRBV28 and TRBJ1-2, with D perhaps matching TRBD1 (6 bases). Germline CDR1 MDHEN, CDR2 SYDVKM. The germline V and J ends were trimmed by 4 bases and 4 bases, with 19 bases remaining between them. This CDR3 comprises 16 residues. Here the CDR3 reads CASSSYPIGRGYGYTF. The CDR3 bases that were read are TGTGCCAGCAGTTCATACCCCATAGGCAGGGGCTATGGC.

At least ten counts were recorded for this clone. The CDR3 goes on 3 residues after the read ends, and that part is filled in from the germline J gene. This rearrangement joins TRBV11-3 to TRBJ1-1, with 7 positions matching TRBD1. The length of the CDR3 is 13 residues. The V and J ends lost 5 bases and 6 bases, in that order; junction bases with no gene match: 6. Germline V CDR1 and CDR2: SGHNT, YENEEA. Partial CDR3 DNA: TGTGCCAGCAGCGTCCAGACAGGGTCTGAA. Its protein product is CASSVQTGSE. The CDR3 in full is CASSVQTGSEAFF.

With respect to this clone: The read stops 3 residues short of the end of the CDR3; the missing end is completed from the germline J gene. The chain carries TRBV5-6 and TRBJ2-5; 10 nucleotides agree with TRBD2. CDR1 is SGHDT and CDR2 is YYEEEE in the germline V gene. The length of the CDR3 is 15 residues. Trimming cost V 4 bases and J 5 bases; bases outside gene matches: 8. The sequenced part of the CDR3 DNA is TGTGCCAGCAGCCCCCAAGTGACTAGCGGGGAGACC. It is translated as CASSPQVTSGET. The whole CDR3 is CASSPQVTSGETQYF.

This clone has more than one count but fewer than ten. Sequencing ends 3 residues short of the CDR3 end; the germline J gene provides the rest. The chain joins TRBV7-3 to TRBJ1-6; 9 bases are a match to TRBD1. Germline V gene lookup returns CDR1 SGHTA and CDR2 FQGTGA. This CDR3 has 16 residues. V was pared by 4 bases and J by 7 bases, with 8 bases of the junction left unmatched. The CDR3 loop is CASSSQPTGGNSPLHF. The covered CDR3 bases are TGTGCCAGCAGCTCCCAACCTACAGGGGGCAATTCACCC.

There are many counts of this clone. The CDR3 end falls 3 residues outside the read, so it is completed with the germline J gene. This chain connects TRBV10-3 to TRBJ2-2, with 10 bases that match TRBD1. V gave up 7 bases and J gave up 0 bases; unmatched junction bases: 11. The CDR3 spans 18 residues. The germline V gene encodes CDR1 ENHRY and CDR2 SYGVKD. CDR3 DNA, as far as it was read: TGTGCCATCAAGCCCGGGACAGGGGCGCCACCGAACACCGGGGAG. Translating it yields CAIKPGTGAPPNTGE. The entire CDR3 reads CAIKPGTGAPPNTGELFF.

A remark on this clone: The observed sequence ends 3 residues before the CDR3 terminus, with the missing tail filled in from the germline J gene. This sequence joins TRBV19 and TRBJ1-2, with TRBD1 matching over 9 bases. The J segment lost 4 bases and the V segment lost 10 bases, leaving 13 bases of the junction unmatched. The germline CDR1 and CDR2 sequences are LNHDA and SQIVND (reference sequence). This CDR3 has 15 residues. The CDR3 protein is CATKYTGQGSYGYTF. The sequenced CDR3 bases are TGTGCCACCAAGTATACGGGACAGGGATCCTATGGC.

This clone was detected a few times. With the read ending 3 residues before the CDR3 end, the germline J gene is used to fill in that end. V gene TRBV19 combines with J gene TRBJ2-1; tentative D call: TRBD1 (6 bases). CDR3 size: 18 residues. The germline V and J ends were trimmed by 1 base and 9 bases, with 25 bases remaining between them. Germline CDR1 and CDR2: LNHDA and SQIVND (reference sequence). The CDR3 spells CASSIVIRQAILASEQFF. Incomplete CDR3 DNA: TGTGCCAGTAGTATAGTGATTCGACAGGCCATATTGGCCAGTGAG.

By frequency in the sample, this clone is medium-sized (0.01 to 0.1%). The read is 3 residues too short to cover the CDR3 end, so that end is filled in from the germline J gene. The chain carries TRBV28 and TRBJ2-3; 9 positions match TRBD2. With 6 bases clipped from V and 3 bases from J, the junction kept 10 bases outside the gene matches. The CDR3 runs to 16 residues. Germline CDR1 is MDHEN and CDR2 is SYDVKM. CDR3 residues: CASRSPGGLATDTQYF. The part of the CDR3 DNA that was read is TGTGCCAGCAGATCACCTGGCGGACTAGCGACAGATACG.